The source of this TCR beta chain is a study of CD8+CD57+ T cells in acquired aplastic anemia. Study-wide context: On average, sorted CD4+ and CD8+ cells gave roughly 3 ug of DNA.

Whole-study findings and limits: It was found that almost 30 CD8+ CDR3 sequences were shared between patients and controls.

The CDR3 is 17 residues long. Germline CDR1 is LGHDT and CDR2 is YNNKEL (reference sequence). V dropped 0 bases and J dropped 5 bases, with 16 bases sitting between them. Genomic DNA templated the TCR beta VDJ and CDR3 profiling. TCRdb reprocessed the reads with MiXCR, giving one entry per CDR3 protein. The sample has hundreds of thousands of distinct CDR3 sequences, 60% to 80% seen once; the top ten hold 4%. This clonotype was recorded at least ten times. Its antigen is unknown. Input material: sorted CD4+, CD8+, or CD8+CD57+ T cells (not recorded which) from PBMCs. The chain is built from TRBV3-1 and TRBJ1-4, with D possibly matching TRBD1 (6 bases). The receptor comes from a human donor in good health, serving as a control. CDR3 DNA sequence: TGTGCCAGCAGCCAAGAGAGCCCAGGGGCGGGGAATGAAAAACTGTTTTTT. Protein sequence: CASSQESPGAGNEKLFF.